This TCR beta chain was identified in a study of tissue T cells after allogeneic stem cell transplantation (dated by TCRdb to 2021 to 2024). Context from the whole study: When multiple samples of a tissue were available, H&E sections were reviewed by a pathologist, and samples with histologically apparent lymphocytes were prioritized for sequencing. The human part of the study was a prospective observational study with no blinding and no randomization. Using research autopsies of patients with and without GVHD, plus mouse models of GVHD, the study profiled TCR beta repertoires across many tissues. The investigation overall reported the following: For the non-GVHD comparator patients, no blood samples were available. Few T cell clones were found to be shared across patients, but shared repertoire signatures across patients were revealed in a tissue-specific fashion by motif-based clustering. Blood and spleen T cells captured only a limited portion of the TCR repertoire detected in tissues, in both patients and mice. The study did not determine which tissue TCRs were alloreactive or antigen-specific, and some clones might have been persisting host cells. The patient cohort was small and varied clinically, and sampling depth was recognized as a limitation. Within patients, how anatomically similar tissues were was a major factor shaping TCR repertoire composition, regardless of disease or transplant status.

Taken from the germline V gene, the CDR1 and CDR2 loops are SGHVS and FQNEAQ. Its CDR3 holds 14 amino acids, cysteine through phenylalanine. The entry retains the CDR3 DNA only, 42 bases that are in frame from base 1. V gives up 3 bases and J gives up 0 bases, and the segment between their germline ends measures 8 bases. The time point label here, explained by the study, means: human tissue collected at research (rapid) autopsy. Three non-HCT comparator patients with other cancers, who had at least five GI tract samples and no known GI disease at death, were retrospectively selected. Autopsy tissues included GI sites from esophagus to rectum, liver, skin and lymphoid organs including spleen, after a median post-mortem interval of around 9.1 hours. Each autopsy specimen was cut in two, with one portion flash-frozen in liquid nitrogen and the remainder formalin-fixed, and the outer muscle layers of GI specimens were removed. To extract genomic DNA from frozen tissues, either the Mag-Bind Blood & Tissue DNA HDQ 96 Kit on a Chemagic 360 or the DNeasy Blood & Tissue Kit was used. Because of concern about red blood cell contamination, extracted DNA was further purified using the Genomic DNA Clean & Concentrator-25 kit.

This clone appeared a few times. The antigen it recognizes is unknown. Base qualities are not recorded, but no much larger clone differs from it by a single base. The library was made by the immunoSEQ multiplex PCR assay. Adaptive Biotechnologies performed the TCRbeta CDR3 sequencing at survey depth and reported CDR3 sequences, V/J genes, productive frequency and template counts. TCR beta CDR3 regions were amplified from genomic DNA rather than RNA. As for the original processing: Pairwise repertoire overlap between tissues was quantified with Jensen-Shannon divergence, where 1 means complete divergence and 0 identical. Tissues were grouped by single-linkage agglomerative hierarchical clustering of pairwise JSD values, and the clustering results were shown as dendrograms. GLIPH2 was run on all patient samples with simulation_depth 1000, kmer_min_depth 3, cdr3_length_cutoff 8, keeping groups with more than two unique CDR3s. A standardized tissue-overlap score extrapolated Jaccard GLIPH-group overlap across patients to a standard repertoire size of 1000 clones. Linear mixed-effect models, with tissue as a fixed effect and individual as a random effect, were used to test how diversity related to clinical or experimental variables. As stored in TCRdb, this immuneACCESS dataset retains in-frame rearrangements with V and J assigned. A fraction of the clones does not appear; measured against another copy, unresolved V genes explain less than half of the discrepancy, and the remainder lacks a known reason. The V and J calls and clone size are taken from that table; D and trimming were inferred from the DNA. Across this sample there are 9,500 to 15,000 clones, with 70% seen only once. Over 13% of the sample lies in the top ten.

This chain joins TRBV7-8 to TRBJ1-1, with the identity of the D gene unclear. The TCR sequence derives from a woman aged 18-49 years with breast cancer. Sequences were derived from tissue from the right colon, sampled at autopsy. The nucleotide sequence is TGTGCCAGCAGCTTGAGGGAAATGAACACTGAAGCTTTCTTT. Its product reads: CASSLREMNTEAFF.